One and the same sample provided the 20 T cell receptor beta chains below, sequenced in a study of blood T cells in healthy people across ages. Primers used in a second PCR of roughly 6 to 11 cycles were a sample-barcoded 5' primer and a J-beta primer mix. TCRdb itself ran the 5' RACE reads through MiXCR, one entry per CDR3 protein. The sample has over 1,200,000 distinct CDR3 sequences, 45% to 70% seen once. The material sequenced was blood. The receptors originated from a man younger than 30 in good health.

V usage is TRBV20-1 and J usage is TRBJ2-1, with 7 nucleotides matching TRBD2. Germline CDR1 reads DFQATT; CDR2 reads SNEGSKA (reference sequence). Trimming cost V 3 bases and J 8 bases; bases outside gene matches: 19. The CDR3 totals 17 residues. CDR3 sequence (DNA): TGCAGTGCTAGTCTTAGCGGGTATAAGCCGAGGGTCTATGAGCAGTTCTTC. Translating gives CSASLSGYKPRVYEQFF.

This sequence joins TRBV29-1 and TRBJ2-3; TRBD2 matches 8 bases. CDR1 and CDR2 from the germline V gene are SQVTM and ANQGSEA. This CDR3 has 18 residues. V was clipped by 3 bases and J by 3 bases; unmatched bases: 17. The CDR3 reads CSVEGWLQAGVRTDTQYF. The CDR3 nucleotides are TGCAGCGTTGAGGGGTGGTTGCAAGCGGGAGTTCGGACAGATACGCAGTATTTT.

DNA of the CDR3: TGTGCCAGCAGCTCTCGTTCTAGCGGACGCGCAGCCAAAAACATTCAGTACTTC. This translates into CASSSRSSGRAAKNIQYF. V and J are TRBV7-9 and TRBJ2-4, with TRBD2 identical over 7 bases. CDR3 length equals 18 residues. Germline loops: CDR1 SEHNR, CDR2 FQNEAQ (reference sequence). The trim removed 4 bases at V and 0 bases at J, leaving 12 bases unmatched.

The chain has TRBV24-1 and TRBJ2-3; 13 bases fit TRBD2. The germline V gene has CDR1 KGHDR and CDR2 SFDVKD. V was pared by 4 bases and J by 5 bases, with 5 bases of the junction left unmatched. The CDR3 has 16 residues. CDR3 region: CATSDGTSGAVDTQYF. The DNA for the CDR3 is TGTGCCACCAGTGACGGGACTAGCGGGGCGGTAGATACGCAGTATTTT.

This clonotype was seen only a few times. The chain combines TRBV4-3 with TRBJ2-3; D may be TRBD2 (6 bases). Germline CDR1 is LGHNA and CDR2 is YSLEER. V shed 6 bases and J shed 4 bases, with 17 bases lying between them. This CDR3 is built from 15 residues. This chain's CDR3 is CASRTGLTGPDTQYF. The CDR3 DNA sequence: TGCGCCAGCAGGACGGGACTTACGGGCCCAGATACGCAGTATTTT.

This chain links TRBV29-1 with TRBJ1-2; 9 bases agree with TRBD1. The V and J ends lost 7 bases and 2 bases, in that order; junction bases with no gene match: 11. This CDR3 has 15 residues. Germline-derived CDR1 and CDR2 are SQVTM and ANQGSEA. CDR3 nucleotide sequence: TGCAGCGCTAGAGACAGAGGACAGGGGAACTATGGCTACACCTTC. It is translated as CSARDRGQGNYGYTF.

This clonotype was recorded at least ten times. A read error may produce the germline difference seen at one junction end. The chain combines TRBV5-1 with TRBJ2-7; 9 nucleotides line up with TRBD1. Germline assignment: CDR1 SGHRS and CDR2 YFSETQ. The CDR3 covers 14 residues. The CDR3 region is CASSWGTGSYEQYF. Written as DNA, the CDR3 is TGTGCCAGCAGCTGGGGGACAGGGTCCTACGAGCAGTACTTC.

The gene calls are TRBV7-2 and TRBJ2-1; either TRBD1 or TRBD2 may fit D (5 bases each). Germline CDR1 and CDR2: SGHTA and FQGNSA. The V end was cut by 1 base, the J end by 4 bases, with 11 bases between. The CDR3 contains 15 residues. The CDR3 DNA reads TGTGCCAGCAGCTTAGATCCGGGACCGTACAATGAGCAGTTCTTC. It encodes CASSLDPGPYNEQFF.

With respect to this clonotype: This sequence may be a read error, since a much larger clone differs from it by one base. The CDR3 DNA sequence: TGCAGCGTCATCGGGACAGCCGGGGTTAAGGAGCAGTTCTTC. It specifies CSVIGTAGVKEQFF. V and J are TRBV29-1 and TRBJ2-1, with 7 nucleotides matching TRBD1. Trimming took 6 bases from V and 10 from J; bases not matched to a gene: 15. Looked up from germline, CDR1 is SQVTM and CDR2 is ANQGSEA. The CDR3 totals 14 residues.

J is TRBJ2-1 and V is TRBV29-1; weak D call: TRBD1 (5 bases). The CDR3 consists of 11 residues. Germline values: CDR1 SQVTM, CDR2 ANQGSEA. The CDR3 is CSTGKHNEQFF. In DNA form, the CDR3 reads TGCAGTACAGGTAAACACAATGAGCAGTTCTTC.

This clonotype was detected ten times or more. At one end the junction does not follow the germline gene, possibly because of a read error. This sequence joins TRBV5-1 and TRBJ2-5; TRBD2 might be the D (5 bases). The CDR3 is 13 amino acids. From germline, CDR1 is SGHRS and CDR2 YFSETQ. CDR3 DNA: TGTGCCAGCAGTTTCCGGGGCCAAGAGACCCAGTACTTC. Protein: CASSFRGQETQYF.

This clonotype was counted only a few times. The V gene is TRBV12-3 or TRBV12-4, the J gene TRBJ1-5; 9 nucleotides align to TRBD1. The CDR3 totals 14 residues. J gave up 6 bases and V 6 bases, and 6 bases lay outside the gene matches. As DNA, the CDR3 is TGTGCCAGCAGCACACAGGGGGCAGCTCAGCCCCAGCATTTT. Protein product: CASSTQGAAQPQHF.

This clonotype has a single count. The rearrangement uses TRBV4-1 and TRBJ2-5; D is uncertain. The CDR3 extends over 15 amino acids. V dropped 5 bases and J dropped 3 bases, with 16 bases sitting between them. Germline values: CDR1 MGHRA, CDR2 YSYEKL. The CDR3 nucleotides are TGCGCCAGCAGCGCCGGCGGCGGCTTAAAAGAGACCCAGTACTTC. Translating gives CASSAGGGLKETQYF.

The V and J genes are TRBV20-1 and TRBJ2-4, with D possibly being TRBD2 (6 bases). The J call may be wrong; the DNA end is better matched by TRBJ2-7. This CDR3 region has 13 residues. CDR1 and CDR2 (germline): DFQATT, SNEGSKA (reference sequence). CDR3 region: CSATRDFSYEQYF. CDR3 nucleotide sequence: TGCAGTGCGACCCGGGACTTCTCCTACGAGCAGTACTTC.

This clonotype showed up just once. The chain carries TRBV7-9 and TRBJ2-4, with TRBD1 matching over 9 bases. The CDR3 runs 16 residues. The germline CDR1 and CDR2 sequences are SEHNR and FQNEAQ (reference sequence). V shed 8 bases, J shed 9 bases, and the junction held 17 bases outside the gene matches. CDR3 sequence: CASDLHSTGQGFIQYF. The CDR3 coding sequence is TGTGCCAGCGACCTCCACTCCACGGGACAGGGATTCATTCAGTACTTC.

V gene TRBV5-1 combines with J gene TRBJ2-1; 9 bases agree with TRBD1. CDR1 and CDR2 (germline): SGHRS, YFSETQ. The CDR3 spans 15 residues. After removal of 4 bases from V and 5 bases from J, the junction contained 7 bases not matched to a gene. This CDR3 reads CASSGPGQGDNEQFF. The DNA for the CDR3 is TGCGCCAGCAGCGGACCGGGACAGGGTGACAATGAGCAGTTCTTC.

The chain couples TRBV19 to TRBJ2-3, with D uncertain. CDR1 LNHDA and CDR2 SQIVND come from the germline V gene (reference sequence). The V and J ends lost 1 base and 6 bases respectively, with 14 bases between them. The CDR3 runs to 15 residues. The CDR3 DNA sequence: TGTGCCAGTAGTATAGCCCCCATAAGGGCGGATACGCAGTATTTT. Translated, it gives CASSIAPIRADTQYF.

The chain couples TRBV6-5 to TRBJ2-1; a possible D gene is TRBD1 (6 bases). In germline, CDR1 is MNHEY, CDR2 SVGAGI. The CDR3 consists of 14 residues. Trimming removed 6 bases from V and 7 bases from J, with 16 bases in between. Written as DNA, the CDR3 is TGTGCCAGCAGCGAATCTACAAGGGGGAATGAGCAGTTCTTC. Residues: CASSESTRGNEQFF.

This rearrangement joins TRBV29-1 to TRBJ2-4; D might be TRBD2 (5 bases). The DNA end favors TRBJ2-7, so the J call may be wrong. The CDR3 totals 13 residues. Germline CDR1 reads SQVTM; CDR2 reads ANQGSEA. The CDR3 DNA follows: TGCAGCGTTGCGAGGGAGATTTACTACGAGCAGTACTTC. Its protein is CSVAREIYYEQYF.

J is TRBJ2-5 and V is TRBV20-1; D may be TRBD2 (7 bases). The J call may be incorrect, as the DNA end agrees better with TRBJ2-7. The CDR3 has 14 residues. Germline CDR1 reads DFQATT; CDR2 reads SNEGSKA (reference sequence). CDR3 bases: TGCAGTGCTAGGAGAGCAAACAGGGAGGGCGAGCAGTACTTC. This encodes CSARRANREGEQYF.